A selection of T cell receptor beta chains follows, all from one sample in a study of T cells after yellow fever vaccination. TCRdb reprocessed the 5' RACE reads via MiXCR and lists one record per CDR3 protein. Among about 510,000 distinct CDR3 sequences listed, just over 20% were seen once. The sample consisted of PBMCs, taken approximately 22 days after the first yellow fever vaccination. The receptors come from a man aged 18 to 29 who received the YFV17D yellow fever vaccine. CDR3s include the opening cysteine and the closing phenylalanine or tryptophan. The order of the fields is J gene, clone size, V gene, D gene, CDR3 DNA, CDR3 protein. A D gene is named only where the DNA matches it firmly. Not every row has a clone size; where given, it reads once, few, many or a size class.

TRBJ2-3	few	TRBV24-1	.	TGTGCCACCAGTGATTCCGTTTGGTTGAGGGGGAACACAGATACGCAGTATTTT	CATSDSVWLRGNTDTQYF
TRBJ1-1	many	TRBV5-1	.	TGCGCCAGCAGCTTGAGAGGGGCCAACACTGAAGCTTTCTTT	CASSLRGANTEAFF
TRBJ2-5	few	TRBV7-2	.	TGTGCCAGCAGCTCTAGGACGTTAGAGACCCAGTACTTC	CASSSRTLETQYF
TRBJ2-7	.	TRBV4-2	TRBD2	TGTGCCAGCAGCCAACTAGTGGGGGGGACCTACGAGCAGTACTTC	CASSQLVGGTYEQYF
TRBJ2-3	few	TRBV10-3	TRBD2	TGTGCCTCATCAGGTGCTAGCGGGGGATATACGCAGTATTTT	CASSGASGGYTQYF
TRBJ2-5	few	TRBV12-3/TRBV12-4	.	TGTGCCAGCAGCCGAGTGGGGGTGGGGCCAGAGACCCAGTACTTC	CASSRVGVGPETQYF
TRBJ1-5	once	TRBV6-2/TRBV6-3	.	TGTGCCAGCAGACCAAGGAGCAATCAGCCCCAGCATTTT	CASRPRSNQPQHF
TRBJ1-5	.	TRBV20-1	TRBD1	TGCAGTGCTAGAGGGACAGGGGTTTATCAGCCCCAGCATTTT	CSARGTGVYQPQHF
TRBJ1-1	.	TRBV11-2	.	TGTGCCAGCAGCCCATCCCTCAGGGAATTGAACACTGAAGCTTTCTTT	CASSPSLRELNTEAFF
TRBJ2-5	.	TRBV5-1	.	TGCGCCAGCAGCATACGACGACAGGCCCAGACCCAGTACTTC	CASSIRRQAQTQYF
TRBJ2-1	few	TRBV6-5	TRBD2	TGTGCCAGCAGTTATTCTAGCGGGGGGCCATGGGAGCAGTTCTTC	CASSYSSGGPWEQFF
TRBJ2-3	.	TRBV15	.	TGTGCCACTAGGGCAGACCCCTTGGGAGATACGCAGTATTTT	CATRADPLGDTQYF
TRBJ2-6	many	TRBV7-2	.	TGTGCCAGCAGCTTTGTCTCTGGGGCCAACGTCCTGACTTTC	CASSFVSGANVLTF
TRBJ2-4	few	TRBV19	TRBD1	TGTGCCAGTAGTATTCAGACAGGGGGGCAGTACTTC	CASSIQTGGQYF
TRBJ1-2	few	TRBV6-2/TRBV6-3	.	TGTGCCAGCAGTTACCTGGACTATGGCTACACCTTC	CASSYLDYGYTF
TRBJ2-2	few	TRBV12-3/TRBV12-4	.	TGTGCCAGCAGTTCCGGACTTTTCACCGGGGAGCTGTTTTTT	CASSSGLFTGELFF
TRBJ2-2	few	TRBV6-1	.	TGTGCCAGCAAAGCGATTTACACCGGGGAGCTGTTTTTT	CASKAIYTGELFF
TRBJ2-7	.	TRBV6-2/TRBV6-3	.	TGTGCCAGCACCCCATGGACCCAGTCCTACGAGCAGTACTTC	CASTPWTQSYEQYF
TRBJ2-2	.	TRBV27	TRBD1	TGTGCCAGCAGTAGGGACAGGATGCACACCGGGGAGCTGTTTTTT	CASSRDRMHTGELFF
TRBJ2-5	few	TRBV7-2	.	TGTGCCAGCAGCTTAGCGATGGAGAGGGAGACCCAGTACTTC	CASSLAMERETQYF
TRBJ2-3	few	TRBV5-1	TRBD2	TGCGCCAGCAGCTTGGCTGCTAGCGGGGGGGGGACAGATACGCAGTATTTT	CASSLAASGGGTDTQYF
TRBJ1-1	.	TRBV10-3	.	TGTGCCATCAGCAGACAGGTGAACACTGAAGCTTTCTTT	CAISRQVNTEAFF
TRBJ2-5	.	TRBV7-6	TRBD2	TGTGCCAGCAGCCCTACGGGAGGGGAGGGAGAGACCCAGTACTTC	CASSPTGGEGETQYF
TRBJ2-3	.	TRBV28	.	TGTGCCAGCAGTCCGGATGGGATTTATCCAGATACGCAGTATTTT	CASSPDGIYPDTQYF
TRBJ2-5	.	TRBV7-2	.	TGTGCCAGCAGCTTAGGACAGCTGGGGTGGGGGACCCAGTACTTC	CASSLGQLGWGTQYF
TRBJ2-7	.	TRBV12-3/TRBV12-4	TRBD1	TGTGCCAGCGGGACAGGGGGTTCCTACGAGCAGTACTTC	CASGTGGSYEQYF
TRBJ2-7	few	TRBV6-5	.	TGTGCCAGCAGTTACGACGAAGAAATACCCTACGAGCAGTACTTC	CASSYDEEIPYEQYF
TRBJ2-1	.	TRBV10-3	.	TGTGCCATCAGTGAGCAAATCTGGGGGTCCAATGAGCAGTTCTTC	CAISEQIWGSNEQFF
TRBJ1-1	many	TRBV5-1	TRBD1	TGCGCCAGCAGCCATGGGACAGCCGGTATTGAAGCTTTCTTT	CASSHGTAGIEAFF
TRBJ2-6	few	TRBV4-2	.	TGTGCCAGCAGCCAAGTTCGGTGGACAGGGGCCAACGTCCTGACTTTC	CASSQVRWTGANVLTF
TRBJ2-1	.	TRBV7-2	TRBD2	TGTGCCAGCAGCTTAGCCCCAACGGGACTAGCGGGGTACAATGAGCAGTTCTTC	CASSLAPTGLAGYNEQFF
TRBJ2-2	few	TRBV30	.	TGTGCCTGGAGGACCGCACAGGGCACCGGGGAGCTGTTTTTT	CAWRTAQGTGELFF
TRBJ1-2	.	TRBV7-9	TRBD1	TGTGCCAGCACCTCGTCCGGGACAGGGATCGATGGCTACACCTTC	CASTSSGTGIDGYTF
TRBJ2-7	few	TRBV12-3/TRBV12-4	TRBD2	TGTGCCAGCAGTCCCGACGGGAGGGAGCAGTACTTC	CASSPDGREQYF
TRBJ1-1	few	TRBV2	TRBD1	TGTGCCAGCCGGGACAGGGGAAGGGTAGACACTGAAGCTTTCTTT	CASRDRGRVDTEAFF
TRBJ2-3	few	TRBV6-5	.	TGTGCCAGCAGTTACGTCAACCCGAGCACAGATACGCAGTATTTT	CASSYVNPSTDTQYF
TRBJ1-6	once	TRBV6-1	.	TGTGCCATCTCGGGCGGGACCGATAATTCACCCCTCCACTTT	CAISGGTDNSPLHF
TRBJ1-1	many	TRBV18	.	TGTGCCAGCTCACCACATCCCCAATCGGAAGCTTTCTTT	CASSPHPQSEAFF
TRBJ1-3	few	TRBV20-1	.	TGCTCAGTACGGGCGGGCCCTGGAAACACCATATATTTT	CSVRAGPGNTIYF
TRBJ1-5	.	TRBV20-1	TRBD1	TGCAGTGCTAAGCAGGGGGCCCAGCCCCAGCATTTT	CSAKQGAQPQHF
TRBJ2-7	few	TRBV12-3/TRBV12-4	.	TGTGCCAGCAGGGGACCAGGGTACGAGCAGTACTTC	CASRGPGYEQYF
TRBJ2-5	.	TRBV9	TRBD1	TGTGCCAGCAGCGGACGGAGGACAGGGGGTCGGGGAGAGACCCAGTACTTC	CASSGRRTGGRGETQYF
TRBJ1-6	few	TRBV4-1	TRBD1	TGCGCCAGCAGCCAAGCCACAGGGGGGAATTCACCCCTCCACTTT	CASSQATGGNSPLHF
TRBJ1-4	few	TRBV4-1	.	TGCGCCAGCAGCCAAGACCGGCCTGGGGAAAAACTGTTTTTT	CASSQDRPGEKLFF
TRBJ2-3	few	TRBV7-3	.	TGTGCCAGCAGCTTAACGGGGCTAGCTAGCACAGATACGCAGTATTTT	CASSLTGLASTDTQYF
TRBJ1-2	.	TRBV4-3	TRBD1	TGCGCCAGCAGCCAACGGGGACAGGGAAGTGCCTATGGCTACACCTTC	CASSQRGQGSAYGYTF